This entry lists 3 T cell receptor beta chains sequenced from one sample in a study of spatial heterogeneity in lung cancer. One entry per CDR3 protein, called by TCRdb with MiXCR from the 5' RACE reads. The sample holds about 14,000 distinct CDR3 sequences, over 3.5% seen once. Findings and caveats of the study: For expanded intratumoral alpha and beta TCRs, counts tracked tumor mutation counts.

Time point: sample taken at primary tumor resection. What these receptors recognize is not known. The sample consisted of lung tumor tissue, taken at surgery. The receptors originated from a female donor with early-stage non-small cell lung cancer.

The chain is built from TRBV5-6 and TRBJ2-2; 8 bases are a match to TRBD1. CDR3 length equals 16 residues. Germline V gene data show CDR1 as SGHDT and CDR2 as YYEEEE. The V segment lost 1 base and the J segment 3 bases; nucleotides outside the gene matches: 5. The CDR3 bases are TGTGCCAGCAGCTTGTGGCAGGGGGCGGACACCGGGGAGCTGTTTTTT. Translating it yields CASSLWQGADTGELFF.

By sample fraction, this clonotype is large (0.1 to 1%). The chain links TRBV28 to TRBJ1-1; D is unresolved. The V gene lost 3 bases and the J gene lost 0 bases, with 5 bases spanning the gap. Germline loops: CDR1 MDHEN, CDR2 SYDVKM. There are 13 residues in the CDR3. The CDR3 loop is CASSFWVNTEAFF. The CDR3 nucleotides read TGTGCCAGCAGTTTCTGGGTGAACACTGAAGCTTTCTTT.

The table lists this clonotype with many counts. The V and J genes are TRBV9 and TRBJ2-1; unclear D gene. V was clipped by 0 bases and J by 4 bases, with 11 bases between them. Germline lookup yields CDR1 SGDLS and CDR2 YYNGEE. The CDR3 contains 15 residues. CDR3 region: CASSVEGSHYNEQFF. As DNA, the CDR3 is TGTGCCAGCAGCGTAGAGGGCTCCCATTACAATGAGCAGTTCTTC.